Below are 13 T cell receptor beta chains sequenced from a single sample in a study of shared clonotypes between healthy human individuals. Clones were read by immunoSEQ multiplex PCR, and TCRdb kept only the in-frame ones, dropping some. In the table there are 450,000 to 500,000 clones, roughly 80% of which are singletons. Sequencing input: PBMCs. Source of these receptors: a woman aged 40 to 50 in good health. Some clones in this sample may be carry-over from other donors' samples.

In the case of this clone: A read error is likely here: a far larger clone is one base away. In nucleotides, the CDR3 is TGTGTCACCGGGACATCGACAGATACGCAGTATTTT. Protein product: CVTGTSTDTQYF. The V and J genes are TRBV10-3 and TRBJ2-3; a possible D gene is TRBD1 (6 bases). The CDR3 covers 12 residues. Germline V gene data show CDR1 as ENHRY and CDR2 as SYGVKD.

This CDR3 reads CATSRDPGRRMAEAFF. As DNA, the CDR3 is TGTGCCACCAGCAGAGACCCGGGCCGACGAATGGCTGAAGCTTTCTTT. The V gene is TRBV15, the J gene TRBJ1-1; D remains unclear. Germline V gives CDR1 LNHNV, CDR2 YYDKDF (reference sequence). There are 16 residues in the CDR3. V lost 0 bases, J lost 6 bases, and 17 bases lay in between.

This clone was seen a single time. This sequence joins TRBV15 and TRBJ2-5; 9 nucleotides line up with TRBD2. The CDR3 is 16 residues long. In germline, CDR1 is LNHNV, CDR2 YYDKDF (reference sequence). V was pared by 0 bases and J by 5 bases, with 7 bases of the junction left unmatched. CDR3 sequence (DNA): TGTGCCACCAGCAGAGATCTGAGCGGGAGGCGGGAGACCCAGTACTTC. It is translated as CATSRDLSGRRETQYF. The full variable domain, rest sourced from reference TRBV15 and TRBJ2-5, is DAMVIQNPRYQVTQFGKPVTLSCSQTLNHNVMYWYQQKSSQAPKLLFHYYDKDFNNEADTPDNFQSRRPNTSFCFLDIRSPGLGDTAMYLCATSRDLSGRRETQYFGPGTRLLVL.

Concerning this clone: A far larger clone is one nucleotide away, so this likely arose from a read error. J is TRBJ2-1 and V is TRBV29-1, with TRBD1 identical over 10 bases. The CDR3 length is 13 residues. V dropped 7 bases and J dropped 8; count of bases not matched to a gene: 8. Per germline, CDR1 SQVTM and CDR2 ANQGSEA. In DNA, the CDR3 is TGCAGCGAAACCGGGACAGGGGAAGATGAGCAGTTCTTC. Translated, it gives CSETGTGEDEQFF.

This chain uses TRBV5-1 with TRBJ1-5, with 7 bases that match TRBD1. Germline CDR1 SGHRS, CDR2 YFSETQ. V trimming: 4 bases; J trimming: 3 bases; junction bases outside the gene matches: 13. The CDR3 contains 17 residues. The CDR3 nucleotides read TGCGCCAGCAGCACTACAGGGGCCCCCGTTACCAATCAGCCCCAGCATTTT. Residues: CASSTTGAPVTNQPQHF. Complete variable domain (other parts from reference TRBV5-1 and TRBJ1-5): KAGVTQTPRYLIKTRGQQVTLSCSPISGHRSVSWYQQTPGQGLQFLFEYFSETQRNKGNFPGRFSGRQFSNSRSEMNVSTLELGDSALYLCASSTTGAPVTNQPQHFGDGTRLSIL.

The chain couples TRBV5-6 to TRBJ1-4; D not certain. Trimming stripped 4 bases from V and 8 bases from J, with 12 bases between. Germline V gives CDR1 SGHDT, CDR2 YYEEEE. The length of the CDR3 is 13 residues. CDR3 nucleotides: TGTGCCAGCAGCCCAGTAGAGGGAGAAAAACTGTTTTTT. Amino acid sequence: CASSPVEGEKLFF.

The V call is TRBV6-1, the J call TRBJ1-1, with a possible D match to TRBD1 (6 bases). This CDR3 is built from 14 residues. CDR1 is MNHNS and CDR2 is SASEGT in the germline V gene. Trimming took off 1 base at V and 4 bases at J, with 10 bases between the two ends. The CDR3 region is CASSEEGGLTEAFF. CDR3 sequence (DNA): TGTGCCAGCAGTGAAGAAGGGGGTCTCACTGAAGCTTTCTTT.

This clone was seen repeatedly, ten times or more. The chain carries TRBV19 and TRBJ2-1; 13 bases fit TRBD2. Germline values: CDR1 LNHDA, CDR2 SQIVND (reference sequence). The junction had 12 bases not matched to a gene; V was cut back by 6 bases and J by 10 bases. This CDR3 has 16 residues. The CDR3 loop is CASSPSRTSGGSEQFF. DNA for the CDR3: TGTGCCAGTAGCCCAAGTCGGACTAGCGGGGGCTCCGAGCAGTTCTTC.

The count of this clone is one. The V gene is TRBV18, the J gene TRBJ2-7; D may be TRBD1 (8 bases). CDR3 length: 13 residues. From germline, CDR1 is KGHSH and CDR2 LQKENI. The V and J ends lost 2 bases and 7 bases respectively, with 12 bases between them. The CDR3 nucleotides read TGTGCCAGCTCACCAGACAGGGGAGGGGAGCAGTACTTC. Amino acids: CASSPDRGGEQYF. Drawing the rest from reference TRBV18 and TRBJ2-7, the complete variable domain is NAGVMQNPRHLVRRRGQEARLRCSPMKGHSHVYWYRQLPEEGLKFMVYLQKENIIDESGMPKERFSAEFPKEGPSILRIQQVVRGDSAAYFCASSPDRGGEQYFGPGTRLTVT.

This clone was seen at least ten times. The chain uses TRBV5-8 and TRBJ1-4, with TRBD1 as a possible D gene (5 bases). Looked up from germline, CDR1 is SGHTS and CDR2 is YDEGEE. Trimming cost V 3 bases and J 8 bases, with 11 bases left between them. The CDR3 totals 13 residues. CDR3 region: CASSSDKGEKLFF. CDR3 DNA: TGTGCCAGCAGCTCGGACAAAGGGGAAAAACTGTTTTTT.

Note on this clone: A read error is the likely source, as a far larger clone sits one nucleotide away. The genes are TRBV14 and TRBJ2-3, with D unclear. In germline, CDR1 is SGHDN, CDR2 FVKESK. V dropped 5 bases and J dropped 6 bases, with 15 bases sitting between them. This CDR3 contains 14 residues. CDR3 nucleotides: TGTGCCAGCAGCAAAGCATTGAATCTCGATACGCAGTATTTT. Protein product: CASSKALNLDTQYF.

As for this clone: One base separates it from a far larger clone, so it is likely a read error. This same CDR3 is encoded by further DNA sequences in the sample. The rearrangement links TRBV25-1 to TRBJ1-2, with a weak D call TRBD1 (6 bases). CDR3 length: 14 residues. V lost 4 bases and J 3 bases, leaving 12 bases between the germline ends. Germline V lookup: CDR1 MGHDK, CDR2 SYGVNS. The CDR3 protein is CASSAGTYHYGYTF. The CDR3 DNA follows: TGTGCCAGCAGTGCAGGGACATACCACTATGGCTACACCTTC.

This clone has only one observation. The chain combines TRBV4-1 with TRBJ2-2; 7 positions agree with TRBD1. After removal of 2 bases from V and 0 bases from J, the junction contained 3 bases not matched to a gene. The CDR3 spans 16 residues. Germline V gene lookup returns CDR1 MGHRA and CDR2 YSYEKL. CDR3 sequence (DNA): TGCGCCAGCAGCCAAAATACAGGGGCGAACACCGGGGAGCTGTTTTTT. Encoded protein: CASSQNTGANTGELFF.